What follows are 4 T cell receptor beta chains derived from one specimen sequenced in a study of blood T cell repertoires in COVID-19. Data came from immunoSEQ multiplex PCR; TCRdb stores just in-frame clones and leaves some out. The sample lists roughly 70,000 clones; around 89% were seen once. The material sequenced was peripheral blood. The receptors were sampled from a woman of 80 years or more with active COVID-19.

The rearrangement links TRBV28 to TRBJ1-3, with D tentatively TRBD1 (5 bases). The CDR3 spans 15 residues. CDR1 MDHEN and CDR2 SYDVKM come from the germline V gene. V lost 2 bases and J lost 2, with 10 bases in between. CDR3 in amino acids: CASSLGWGAGNTIYF. The DNA of the CDR3 is TGTGCCAGCAGTTTAGGATGGGGGGCTGGAAACACCATATATTTT.

J is TRBJ2-7 and V is TRBV24-1, with D possibly TRBD1 on 6 matching bases. Trimming removed 4 bases from V and 7 bases from J, with 10 bases in between. Germline CDR1 reads KGHDR; CDR2 reads SFDVKD. This CDR3 region has 12 residues. The CDR3 reads CATSENTGEQYF. The CDR3 coding sequence is TGTGCCACCAGTGAAAACACAGGGGAGCAGTACTTC.

The chain has TRBV6-8 and TRBJ2-1, with 8 bases that match TRBD2. J was trimmed by 9 bases and V by 4 bases; bases with no gene match: 14. The CDR3 runs to 16 residues. The germline V gene encodes CDR1 MNHGY and CDR2 SAAAGT. DNA of the CDR3: TGTGCCAGCAGTTCTAGCGGGCTCAAAGCGAAGGGTGAGCAGTTCTTC. Its protein product is CASSSSGLKAKGEQFF.

This rearrangement joins TRBV19 to TRBJ1-4; TRBD1 aligns across 8 bases. After removal of 4 bases from V and 6 bases from J, the junction contained 4 bases not matched to a gene. The length of the CDR3 is 14 residues. From germline, CDR1 is LNHDA and CDR2 SQIVND (reference sequence). The CDR3 here is CASSSRGLDEKLFF. CDR3 DNA: TGTGCCAGTAGTAGCAGGGGGCTTGATGAAAAACTGTTTTTT.